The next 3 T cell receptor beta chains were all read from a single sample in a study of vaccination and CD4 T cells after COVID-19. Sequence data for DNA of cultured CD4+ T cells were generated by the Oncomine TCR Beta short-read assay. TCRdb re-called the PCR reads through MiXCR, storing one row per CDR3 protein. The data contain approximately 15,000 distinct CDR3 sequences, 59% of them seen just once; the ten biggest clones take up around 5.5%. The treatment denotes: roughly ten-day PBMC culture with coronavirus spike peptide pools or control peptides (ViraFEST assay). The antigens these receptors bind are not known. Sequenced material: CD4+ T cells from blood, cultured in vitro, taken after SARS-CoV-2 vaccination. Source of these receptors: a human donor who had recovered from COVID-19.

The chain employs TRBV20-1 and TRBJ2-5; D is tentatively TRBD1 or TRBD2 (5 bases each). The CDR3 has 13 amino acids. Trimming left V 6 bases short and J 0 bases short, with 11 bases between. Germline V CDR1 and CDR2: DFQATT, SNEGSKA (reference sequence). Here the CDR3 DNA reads TGCAGTGCAGACCCGGGACACCAAGAGACCCAGTACTTC. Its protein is CSADPGHQETQYF.

In nucleotides, the CDR3 is TGTGCCAGCAGCTCCTACGGGACAGTAAATGAGCAGTTCTTC. This codes for CASSSYGTVNEQFF. The chain is built from TRBV7-9 and TRBJ2-1; TRBD1 matches 7 bases. V was clipped by 4 bases and J by 7 bases; unmatched bases: 7. This CDR3 has 14 residues. Germline V gives CDR1 SEHNR, CDR2 FQNEAQ (reference sequence). Drawing the rest from reference TRBV7-9 and TRBJ2-1, the complete variable domain is DTGVSQNPRHKITKRGQNVTFRCDPISEHNRLYWYRQTLGQGPEFLTYFQNEAQLEKSRLLSDRFSAERPKGSFSTLEIQRTEQGDSAMYLCASSSYGTVNEQFFGPGTRLTVL.

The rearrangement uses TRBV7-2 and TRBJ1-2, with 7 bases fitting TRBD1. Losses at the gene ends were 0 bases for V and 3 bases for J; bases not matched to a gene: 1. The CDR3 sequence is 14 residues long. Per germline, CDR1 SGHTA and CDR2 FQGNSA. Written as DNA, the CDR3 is TGTGCCAGCAGCTTAGCAGGGGGCGACTATGGCTACACCTTC. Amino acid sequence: CASSLAGGDYGYTF.